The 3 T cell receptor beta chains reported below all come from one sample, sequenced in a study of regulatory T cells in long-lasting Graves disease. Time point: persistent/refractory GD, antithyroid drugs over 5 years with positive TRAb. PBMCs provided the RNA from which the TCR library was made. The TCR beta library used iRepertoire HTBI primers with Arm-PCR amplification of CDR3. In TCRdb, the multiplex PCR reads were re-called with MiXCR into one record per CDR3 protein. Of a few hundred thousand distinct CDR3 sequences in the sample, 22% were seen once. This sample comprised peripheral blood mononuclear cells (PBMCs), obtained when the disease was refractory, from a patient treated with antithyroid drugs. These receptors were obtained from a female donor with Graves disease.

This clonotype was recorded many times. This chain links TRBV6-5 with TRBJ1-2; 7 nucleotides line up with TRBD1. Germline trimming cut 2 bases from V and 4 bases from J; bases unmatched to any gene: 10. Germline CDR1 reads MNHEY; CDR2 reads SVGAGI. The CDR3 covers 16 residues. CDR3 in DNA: TGTGCCAGCAGTTACGCTCCGGACAGGATCCTCTATGGCTACACCTTC. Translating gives CASSYAPDRILYGYTF.

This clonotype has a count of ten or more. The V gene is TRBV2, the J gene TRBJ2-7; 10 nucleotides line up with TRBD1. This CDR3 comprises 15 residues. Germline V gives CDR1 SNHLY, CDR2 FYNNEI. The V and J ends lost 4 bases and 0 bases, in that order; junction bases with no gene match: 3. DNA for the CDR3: TGTGCCAGCAGTGCCCGACAGGGGGCCTCCTACGAGCAGTACTTC. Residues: CASSARQGASYEQYF.

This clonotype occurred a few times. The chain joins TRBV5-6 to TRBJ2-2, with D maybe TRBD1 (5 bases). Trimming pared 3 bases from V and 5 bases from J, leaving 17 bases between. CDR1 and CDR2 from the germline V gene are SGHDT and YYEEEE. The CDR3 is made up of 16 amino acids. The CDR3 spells CASSSPFLRQTGELFF. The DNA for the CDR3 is TGTGCCAGCAGCTCCCCCTTTTTAAGACAGACCGGGGAGCTGTTTTTT. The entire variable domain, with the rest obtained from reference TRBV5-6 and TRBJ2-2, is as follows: DAGVTQSPTHLIKTRGQQVTLRCSPKSGHDTVSWYQQALGQGPQFIFQYYEEEERQRGNFPDRFSGHQFPNYSSELNVNALLLGDSALYLCASSSPFLRQTGELFFGEGSRLTVL.